The 21 T cell receptor beta chains in this list originate from one sample, sequenced in a study of blood T cell repertoires in COVID-19. TCRdb keeps only in-frame clones here, not all; method: immunoSEQ multiplex PCR. The repertoire holds more than 110,000 clones, with about 80% as singletons. Material: peripheral blood. The source is a human donor in a cohort sampled during active COVID-19.

The rearrangement joins TRBV6-6 to TRBJ2-7; a weak D match, TRBD1 (5 bases). Germline lookup yields CDR1 MNHNY and CDR2 SVGAGI (reference sequence). V lost 8 bases and J lost 9, with 14 bases in between. This CDR3 region has 11 residues. This CDR3 reads CASGNRSWQYF. CDR3 coding DNA: TGTGCCAGCGGGAACAGGAGTTGGCAGTACTTC.

V is TRBV12-5 and J is TRBJ1-1; TRBD1 aligns across 7 bases. V shed 1 base, J shed 5 bases, and the junction held 13 bases outside the gene matches. This CDR3 comprises 17 residues. Germline loops: CDR1 LGHNT, CDR2 FRNRAP. The CDR3 is CASGLAGQTWRGTEAFF. In DNA, the CDR3 is TGTGCTAGTGGTTTGGCGGGACAGACTTGGAGGGGGACTGAAGCTTTCTTT. Looking up the rest from reference TRBV12-5 and TRBJ1-1 gives the full variable domain: DARVTQTPRHKVTEMGQEVTMRCQPILGHNTVFWYRQTMMQGLELLAYFRNRAPLDDSGMPKDRFSAEMPDATLATLKIQPSEPRDSAVYFCASGLAGQTWRGTEAFFGQGTRLTVV.

The chain uses TRBV6-2 or TRBV6-3 and TRBJ1-1; no clear D gene. CDR1 is MNHEY and CDR2 is SVGEGT in the germline V gene. Trimming stripped 5 bases from V and 6 bases from J, with 13 bases between. The CDR3 loop spans 13 amino acids. CDR3 protein: CASSLATMAEAFF. In nucleotides, the CDR3 is TGTGCCAGCAGTCTGGCCACGATGGCTGAAGCTTTCTTT.

The chain is built from TRBV9 and TRBJ1-1, with 8 nucleotides matching TRBD1. V dropped 2 bases and J dropped 4; count of bases not matched to a gene: 1. The CDR3 contains 13 residues. Per germline, CDR1 SGDLS and CDR2 YYNGEE. CDR3: CASSVQGATEAFF. The CDR3 DNA reads as TGTGCCAGCAGCGTGCAGGGGGCCACTGAAGCTTTCTTT.

The rearrangement uses TRBV6-5 and TRBJ2-5; D gene ambiguous. Trimming shortened V by 6 bases and J by 4 bases, and 12 bases separated the two germline ends. Germline V gene data show CDR1 as MNHEY and CDR2 as SVGAGI. The CDR3 totals 13 residues. The chain's CDR3 is CASSSFVSETQYF. Written as DNA, the CDR3 is TGTGCCAGCAGCTCTTTTGTATCAGAGACCCAGTACTTC.

The chain carries TRBV12-3 or TRBV12-4 and TRBJ2-5; D not certain. The CDR3 consists of 12 residues. V lost 3 bases and J lost 4, with 6 bases in between. DNA of the CDR3: TGTGCCAGCAGTTTTGGCAGAGAGACCCAGTACTTC. This gives the protein CASSFGRETQYF.

This clone came up once. The chain joins TRBV18 to TRBJ1-2, with TRBD1 matching over 7 bases. The CDR3 covers 14 residues. CDR1 is KGHSH, CDR2 LQKENI, per germline. After removal of 4 bases from V and 6 bases from J, the junction contained 8 bases not matched to a gene. The CDR3 DNA reads TGTGCCAGCTCACAACTTAGGGGGACAGATGGCTACACCTTC. As protein: CASSQLRGTDGYTF.

This rearrangement joins TRBV6-5 to TRBJ1-1, with 9 bases identical to TRBD1. The CDR3 loop spans 12 amino acids. V shed 5 bases and J 9 bases; nucleotides not matched to a gene: 4. Germline V gene data show CDR1 as MNHEY and CDR2 as SVGAGI. The CDR3 sequence: CASSRDRAKAFF. Here the CDR3 DNA reads TGTGCCAGCAGTAGGGACAGGGCGAAAGCTTTCTTT.

The chain employs TRBV27 and TRBJ2-5, with 9 bases matching TRBD2. CDR1 is MNHEY and CDR2 is SMNVEV in the germline V gene (reference sequence). CDR3 length: 15 residues. Unmatched junction bases numbered 3, after V lost 3 bases and J lost 1 base. CDR3 in DNA: TGTGCCAGCAGTTTTCTAGCGGGGCTCCAAGAGACCCAGTACTTC. It codes for CASSFLAGLQETQYF.

With regard to this clone: This CDR3 is also generated by other DNA sequences in the sample. The genes are TRBV9 and TRBJ2-2; tentatively, D is TRBD2 (5 bases). The CDR3 totals 13 residues. Trimming stripped 0 bases from V and 6 bases from J, with 6 bases between. Germline V gene sequence: CDR1 SGDLS, CDR2 YYNGEE. CDR3 protein: CASSVDGAGELFF. The CDR3 nucleotides read TGTGCCAGCAGCGTAGACGGGGCCGGGGAGCTGTTTTTT.

This clone showed up just once. A read error may account for a junction end that differs from germline. The rearrangement uses TRBV30 and TRBJ1-4; D uncertain. Germline V gene sequence: CDR1 GTSNPN, CDR2 SVGIG (reference sequence). CDR3 length equals 10 residues. The chain's CDR3 is CAWSDLAVYF. CDR3 DNA sequence: TGTGCCTGGAGTGATTTGGCGGTTTATTTT.

The chain joins TRBV20-1 to TRBJ2-2, with TRBD1 as a possible D gene (5 bases). From germline, CDR1 is DFQATT and CDR2 SNEGSKA (reference sequence). Trimming left V 4 bases short and J 15 bases short, with 15 bases between. The CDR3 loop spans 11 amino acids. The CDR3 loop is CSAKKQGTVFF. As DNA, the CDR3 is TGCAGTGCTAAGAAGCAGGGTACGGTGTTTTTT.

The rearrangement uses TRBV18 and TRBJ2-3; D perhaps matches TRBD2 (7 bases). Trimming took 3 bases from V and 2 from J, leaving 12 bases between them. Germline V CDR1 and CDR2: KGHSH, LQKENI. The CDR3 runs to 15 residues. This chain's CDR3 is CASSPAGAITDTQYF. In DNA form, the CDR3 reads TGTGCCAGCTCACCGGCGGGGGCCATCACAGATACGCAGTATTTT.

The V and J genes are TRBV5-4 and TRBJ1-4; weak D call: TRBD1 (6 bases). There are 16 residues in the CDR3. V was trimmed by 3 bases and J by 7 bases, leaving 19 bases between them. Germline CDR1 is SGHNT and CDR2 is YYREEE (reference sequence). The CDR3, as DNA: TGTGCCAGCAGCTCCCCAACTTTAGGGGGGGGTGAAAAACTGTTTTTT. This sequence encodes CASSSPTLGGGEKLFF. Based on the CDR3 plus reference TRBV5-4 and TRBJ1-4, the full variable domain is ETGVTQSPTHLIKTRGQQVTLRCSSQSGHNTVSWYQQALGQGPQFIFQYYREEENGRGNFPPRFSGLQFPNYSSELNVNALELDDSALYLCASSSPTLGGGEKLFFGSGTQLSVL.

This sequence joins TRBV11-1 and TRBJ2-3, with TRBD1 matching over 8 bases. CDR1 is SGHAT and CDR2 is FQDESV in the germline V gene (reference sequence). CDR3 length: 15 residues. J was trimmed by 3 bases and V by 6 bases; bases with no gene match: 8. This CDR3 reads CASSRQGIETDTQYF. The DNA of the CDR3 is TGTGCCAGCAGTAGACAGGGGATTGAAACAGATACGCAGTATTTT. Supplemented by reference TRBV11-1 and TRBJ2-3, the full variable domain reads EAEVAQSPRYKITEKSQAVAFWCDPISGHATLYWYRQILGQGPELLVQFQDESVVDDSQLPKDRFSAERLKGVDSTLKIQPAELGDSAMYLCASSRQGIETDTQYFGPGTRLTVL.

The rearrangement links TRBV18 to TRBJ1-1; D is uncertain. Germline CDR1 KGHSH, CDR2 LQKENI. This CDR3 has 13 amino acids. V lost 0 bases and J 11 bases, leaving 13 bases between the germline ends. The CDR3 here is CASSPPVVLSAFF. CDR3 sequence (DNA): TGTGCCAGCTCACCACCAGTCGTACTCTCCGCTTTCTTT.

The chain employs TRBV6-5 and TRBJ2-4; D is perhaps TRBD1 (6 bases). V dropped 5 bases and J dropped 5 bases, with 13 bases sitting between them. This CDR3 has 14 residues. The germline gives CDR1 MNHEY, CDR2 SVGAGI. Here the CDR3 DNA reads TGTGCCAGCAGTCCTCGACAGGCCGAAAACATTCAGTACTTC. Protein product: CASSPRQAENIQYF.

This chain joins TRBV11-2 and TRBJ2-1; 12 bases fit TRBD2. The CDR3 covers 14 residues. The ends lost 6 bases at V and 5 bases at J; junction bases unmatched: 2. The germline gives CDR1 SGHAT, CDR2 FQNNGV. CDR3: CASRTSGGNNEQFF. CDR3 bases: TGTGCCAGCAGGACTAGCGGGGGTAACAATGAGCAGTTCTTC.

The V and J genes are TRBV12-3 or TRBV12-4 and TRBJ2-7; D not resolved. The CDR3 is 11 amino acids. The V end was cut by 8 bases, the J end by 4 bases, with 9 bases between. For the CDR3, the DNA is TGTGCCAGCTCGGTAGCATACGAGCAGTACTTC. Protein product: CASSVAYEQYF.

This chain connects TRBV19 to TRBJ1-2; unclear D gene. V lost 7 bases, J lost 5 bases, and 20 bases lay in between. Germline V gene lookup returns CDR1 LNHDA and CDR2 SQIVND (reference sequence). CDR3 length: 15 amino acids. CDR3 in amino acids: CASTPEGSYPYGYTF. The CDR3 DNA reads TGTGCCAGTACCCCGGAGGGCAGCTACCCTTATGGCTACACCTTC.

This chain connects TRBV2 to TRBJ2-5, with 9 bases matching TRBD2. Germline values: CDR1 SNHLY, CDR2 FYNNEI. The CDR3 totals 14 residues. V dropped 6 bases and J dropped 5; count of bases not matched to a gene: 7. The CDR3 region is CASRTAGGHETQYF. The CDR3 DNA follows: TGTGCCAGCAGGACGGCGGGGGGGCATGAGACCCAGTACTTC.